The 18 T cell receptor beta chains below were found in one sample sequenced in a study of blood T cell repertoires in COVID-19. Produced via immunoSEQ multiplex PCR; TCRdb's table is partial and in-frame only. Here the sample spans over 150,000 clones, around 82% being singletons. The sequencing input was PBMCs or T cells enriched from blood (not recorded which). The source of these receptors is a man aged 40-49 years who had recovered from COVID-19.

The chain is built from TRBV7-2 and TRBJ2-7; no definite D call. This CDR3 contains 13 residues. Trimming cost V 1 base and J 3 bases, with 7 bases left between them. Per the germline V gene, CDR1 is SGHTA and CDR2 is FQGNSA. The CDR3 region has the DNA TGTGCCAGCAGCTTAGAGCCCAACTACGAGCAGTACTTC. Translated: CASSLEPNYEQYF.

This chain connects TRBV27 to TRBJ2-2, with 9 bases lining up with TRBD2. V lost 1 base and J lost 7; bases outside the gene matches: 7. Looked up from germline, CDR1 is MNHEY and CDR2 is SMNVEV (reference sequence). CDR3 size: 16 residues. CDR3 DNA sequence: TGTGCCAGCAGTTTATTTTTGCGGGGGGGCAACGGGGAGCTGTTTTTT. This sequence encodes CASSLFLRGGNGELFF.

V and J are TRBV6-5 and TRBJ1-1, with 7 bases matching TRBD1. The ends lost 2 bases at V and 8 bases at J; junction bases unmatched: 5. Germline CDR1 reads MNHEY; CDR2 reads SVGAGI. This CDR3 has 13 residues. DNA for the CDR3: TGTGCCAGCAGTTACGTCTCGACAGGGGAAGCTTTCTTT. Its translation: CASSYVSTGEAFF.

The rearrangement joins TRBV5-4 to TRBJ2-3; D possibly corresponds to TRBD1 (6 bases). The CDR3 totals 15 residues. Germline CDR1 and CDR2: SGHNT and YYREEE (reference sequence). The V end lost 0 bases, the J end lost 4 bases, and 12 bases lay between the germline ends. CDR3 in DNA: TGTGCCAGCAGCTTGGGAGGGGACACGCCAGATACGCAGTATTTT. This codes for CASSLGGDTPDTQYF. The variable domain in full, with the rest retrieved from reference TRBV5-4 and TRBJ2-3, is ETGVTQSPTHLIKTRGQQVTLRCSSQSGHNTVSWYQQALGQGPQFIFQYYREEENGRGNFPPRFSGLQFPNYSSELNVNALELDDSALYLCASSLGGDTPDTQYFGPGTRLTVL.

The chain joins TRBV2 to TRBJ2-5; TRBD2 matches at 13 bases. The V gene end was trimmed by 8 bases and the J gene end by 4 bases; junction bases not matched to a gene: 4. This CDR3 has 14 residues. Germline V CDR1 and CDR2: SNHLY, FYNNEI. CDR3 sequence reads: CASGTSGAPETQYF. The CDR3 nucleotides are TGTGCCAGCGGGACTAGCGGGGCCCCAGAGACCCAGTACTTC.

This clone came up a few times. The V gene is TRBV10-1, the J gene TRBJ2-7; 8 bases agree with TRBD1. Germline values: CDR1 WNHNN, CDR2 SYGVQD (reference sequence). V lost 6 bases, J lost 0 bases, and 10 bases stayed unmatched. The CDR3 has 16 amino acids. CDR3 sequence reads: CASSDDNRGSSYEQYF. CDR3 DNA sequence: TGCGCCAGCAGCGATGATAACAGGGGGAGCTCCTACGAGCAGTACTTC.

The CDR3, as DNA: TGTGCCAGTAGTTCGTACACTGAAGCTTTCTTT. Translated, it gives CASSSYTEAFF. This sequence joins TRBV19 and TRBJ1-1; D not certain. V lost 5 bases, J lost 3 bases, and 4 bases lay in between. Germline-derived CDR1 and CDR2 are LNHDA and SQIVND (reference sequence). This CDR3 has 11 residues. Drawing the rest from reference TRBV19 and TRBJ1-1, the complete variable domain is DGGITQSPKYLFRKEGQNVTLSCEQNLNHDAMYWYRQDPGQGLRLIYYSQIVNDFQKGDIAEGYSVSREKKESFPLTVTSAQKNPTAFYLCASSSYTEAFFGQGTRLTVV.

The rearrangement uses TRBV5-1 and TRBJ1-1; D possibly corresponds to TRBD1 (5 bases). The CDR3 has 15 amino acids. Germline V gene sequence: CDR1 SGHRS, CDR2 YFSETQ. Trimming removed 0 bases at V and 1 base at J, with 10 bases between. This chain's CDR3 is CASSLAGGSNTEAFF. DNA of the CDR3: TGCGCCAGCAGCTTGGCCGGGGGATCGAACACTGAAGCTTTCTTT.

The rearrangement uses TRBV9 and TRBJ2-5; 7 bases match TRBD2. Germline trimming cut 0 bases from V and 0 bases from J; bases unmatched to any gene: 2. The CDR3 has 15 residues. Per the germline V gene, CDR1 is SGDLS and CDR2 is YYNGEE. The CDR3, as DNA: TGTGCCAGCAGCGTAGCGGGGGGTCACCAAGAGACCCAGTACTTC. Amino acid sequence: CASSVAGGHQETQYF.

V gene TRBV7-3 combines with J gene TRBJ1-1; unclear D gene. Trimming cost V 3 bases and J 3 bases, with 8 bases left between them. The CDR3 runs to 13 residues. Looked up from germline, CDR1 is SGHTA and CDR2 is FQGTGA. The CDR3, as DNA: TGTGCCAGCAGCTTGTATGCGGACACTGAAGCTTTCTTT. Amino acids: CASSLYADTEAFF.

The rearrangement uses TRBV5-1 and TRBJ2-3; TRBD2 is a possible D gene (5 bases). CDR1 SGHRS and CDR2 YFSETQ come from the germline V gene. V was pared by 5 bases and J by 3 bases, with 7 bases between. CDR3 length: 12 residues. The DNA of the CDR3 is TGCGCCAGCAGACTAGAAACAGATACGCAGTATTTT. Its protein is CASRLETDTQYF.

The rearrangement joins TRBV24-1 to TRBJ1-2; no clear D gene. V lost 4 bases to trimming and J lost 0 bases, with 8 bases between them. The germline V gene encodes CDR1 KGHDR and CDR2 SFDVKD. This CDR3 spans 14 amino acids. The CDR3 DNA sequence: TGTGCCACCAGTGACTTGACGGCTAACTATGGCTACACCTTC. It translates to CATSDLTANYGYTF.

V is TRBV10-2 and J is TRBJ2-3; 14 positions agree with TRBD2. J lost 5 bases, V lost 6 bases, and 10 bases had no gene match. The CDR3 runs to 17 residues. Germline CDR1 is WSHSY and CDR2 is SAAADI. The CDR3 nucleotides are TGCGCCAGCAGGGGACTAGCGGGGGCTCTAGATGGAGATACGCAGTATTTT. Protein product: CASRGLAGALDGDTQYF.

The genes are TRBV7-2 and TRBJ2-5, with 9 bases matching TRBD2. The CDR3 is 16 residues long. V dropped 2 bases and J dropped 5; count of bases not matched to a gene: 9. Germline V gene data show CDR1 as SGHTA and CDR2 as FQGNSA. The CDR3 sequence is CASSLLASGVRETQYF. DNA for the CDR3: TGTGCCAGCAGCTTACTGGCTAGCGGGGTGCGGGAGACCCAGTACTTC.

The chain couples TRBV19 to TRBJ1-1, with 7 bases aligning to TRBD1. V was clipped by 7 bases and J by 4 bases; unmatched bases: 9. CDR3 length: 14 residues. Looked up from germline, CDR1 is LNHDA and CDR2 is SQIVND (reference sequence). CDR3 DNA: TGTGCCAGTACCATAGGGCCAGGGGGCACTGAAGCTTTCTTT. Its translation is CASTIGPGGTEAFF. Complete variable domain (other parts from reference TRBV19 and TRBJ1-1): DGGITQSPKYLFRKEGQNVTLSCEQNLNHDAMYWYRQDPGQGLRLIYYSQIVNDFQKGDIAEGYSVSREKKESFPLTVTSAQKNPTAFYLCASTIGPGGTEAFFGQGTRLTVV.

V and J are TRBV30 and TRBJ2-7; 7 positions agree with TRBD2. The length of the CDR3 is 13 residues. J was trimmed by 3 bases and V by 5 bases; bases with no gene match: 7. Per germline, CDR1 GTSNPN and CDR2 SVGIG (reference sequence). CDR3 loop: CAWGHGEGYEQYF. The CDR3 DNA reads as TGTGCCTGGGGCCACGGGGAGGGCTACGAGCAGTACTTC. Full variable domain (remainder filled in from reference TRBV30 and TRBJ2-7): SQTIHQWPATLVQPVGSPLSLECTVEGTSNPNLYWYRQAAGRGLQLLFYSVGIGQISSEVPQNLSASRPQDRQFILSSKKLLLSDSGFYLCAWGHGEGYEQYFGPGTRLTVT.

The J gene is TRBJ2-1, the V gene TRBV11-3; D is uncertain. Trimming removed 1 base from V and 9 bases from J, with 7 bases in between. From germline, CDR1 is SGHNT and CDR2 YENEEA. The CDR3 spans 12 residues. CDR3 sequence (DNA): TGTGCCAGCAGCTTAGTTAGCTCTGAGCAGTTCTTC. This sequence encodes CASSLVSSEQFF. Looking up the rest from reference TRBV11-3 and TRBJ2-1 gives the full variable domain: EAGVVQSPRYKIIEKKQPVAFWCNPISGHNTLYWYLQNLGQGPELLIRYENEEAVDDSQLPKDRFSAERLKGVDSTLKIQPAELGDSAVYLCASSLVSSEQFFGPGTRLTVL.

The V and J genes are TRBV29-1 and TRBJ1-1, with 8 bases fitting TRBD1. The V gene's germline CDR1 is SQVTM and CDR2 ANQGSEA. V shed 6 bases and J 3 bases; nucleotides not matched to a gene: 12. The length of the CDR3 is 15 residues. The CDR3 here is CSVKESRGLDTEAFF. DNA for the CDR3: TGCAGCGTCAAAGAGAGCAGGGGGCTTGACACTGAAGCTTTCTTT. Supplemented by reference TRBV29-1 and TRBJ1-1, the full variable domain reads SAVISQKPSRDICQRGTSLTIQCQVDSQVTMMFWYRQQPGQSLTLIATANQGSEATYESGFVIDKFPISRPNLTFSTLTVSNMSPEDSSIYLCSVKESRGLDTEAFFGQGTRLTVV.